This TCR beta chain originates from a study of Graves' ophthalmopathy and Graves' hyperthyroidism. Regarding the study as a whole: Blood also held most thyroid clonotypes expanded above 0.001 frequency.

RNA transcripts were the template, and TCR beta CDR3 regions were amplified from them. The first round was an RT-PCR with HTBI primers, and the second round was a multiplex PCR. TCRdb re-called the multiplex PCR reads with MiXCR, one entry per CDR3 protein. The sample lists fewer than 250,000 distinct CDR3 sequences; 25% to 30% were seen once. The germline V gene encodes CDR1 MNHEY and CDR2 SMNVEV (reference sequence). Trimming cost V 5 bases and J 5 bases, with 15 bases left between them. The CDR3 runs to 14 residues. Notes on this clonotype: Its antigen is unidentified.

The sequence was collected from a man aged 50 or older with Graves' ophthalmopathy. The chain joins TRBV27 to TRBJ1-1, with D hard to call. Sequenced material: peripheral blood. CDR3 sequence: CASSPNGAGTEAFF. CDR3 bases: TGTGCCAGCAGTCCCAACGGAGCGGGGACTGAAGCTTTCTTT.